This entry lists 10 T cell receptor beta chains sequenced from one sample in a study of CXCR3-negative and CXCR3-positive naive CD8 T cells. General study findings and limits: Greater hydrophobicity was found in TRB CDR3s of CXCR3-positive naive cells than of CXCR3-negative naive cells.

Their cognate antigens are unknown. The TRB cDNA libraries were prepared by 5' RACE with UMI labels. From its re-call of the 5' RACE reads, TCRdb lists each CDR3 protein once, without DNA. This repertoire includes under 85,000 distinct CDR3 sequences. The source material was naive CXCR3+ CD8+ T cells from blood. Subset of the sample: CD45RO-CCR7+CD27+CD95- naive CD8+ T cells expressing CXCR3 (TNR3+). The receptors here all came from a human donor in good health. Some clones in this sample may be carry-over from other donors' samples.

The J gene is TRBJ2-7, the V gene TRBV14; TCRdb indicates TRBD1, and absent DNA this call remains unverified. CDR1 and CDR2 (germline): SGHDN, FVKESK. This CDR3 is built from 15 residues. The CDR3 region is CASSPQRGGYYEQYF.

J is TRBJ2-5 and V is TRBV27. Germline V lookup: CDR1 MNHEY, CDR2 SMNVEV (reference sequence). The CDR3 is made up of 14 amino acids. CDR3 sequence: CARSLATDGETQYF.

The rearrangement joins TRBV7-2 to TRBJ2-1. CDR3 length equals 17 residues. The germline CDR1 and CDR2 sequences are SGHTA and FQGNSA. The CDR3 is CASSLLSVQSAYNEQFF.

The CDR3 region is CASIKRDGGSEAFF. This chain uses TRBV12-3 or TRBV12-4 with TRBJ1-1. CDR3 length: 14 amino acids.

The chain has TRBV11-3 and TRBJ1-2; TCRdb designates TRBD1, a call that cannot be tested without DNA. The CDR3 contains 15 residues. The germline V gene encodes CDR1 SGHNT and CDR2 YENEEA. CDR3: CASSDGTGVPYGYTF.

The chain employs TRBV29-1 and TRBJ2-1; with no DNA, the TCRdb D assignment of TRBD1 cannot be verified. This CDR3 spans 13 amino acids. From germline, CDR1 is SQVTM and CDR2 ANQGSEA. The CDR3 sequence: CSVWGPGGNEQFF.

The chain employs TRBV7-8 and TRBJ1-1. The CDR3 is 14 residues long. Germline loops: CDR1 SGHVS, CDR2 FQNEAQ. The CDR3 loop is CASSLFQAGTEAFF.

This chain's CDR3 is CASSTYETHEQFF. The rearrangement links TRBV7-2 to TRBJ2-1. From germline, CDR1 is SGHTA and CDR2 FQGNSA. The CDR3 has 13 amino acids. Together with reference TRBV7-2 and TRBJ2-1, the CDR3 gives the full variable domain: GAGVSQSPSNKVTEKGKDVELRCDPISGHTALYWYRQSLGQGLEFLIYFQGNSAPDKSGLPSDRFSAERTGGSVSTLTIQRTQQEDSAVYLCASSTYETHEQFFGPGTRLTVL.

The chain links TRBV11-3 to TRBJ2-1; TCRdb indicates TRBD1, and absent DNA this call remains unverified. This CDR3 has 14 residues. CDR1 SGHNT and CDR2 YENEEA come from the germline V gene. This chain's CDR3 is CASSLRTGGNEQFF.

The chain uses TRBV19 and TRBJ2-4. Germline V gene lookup returns CDR1 LNHDA and CDR2 SQIVND (reference sequence). The CDR3 covers 14 residues. The CDR3 is CASSTPATKNIQYF.